This passage covers 21 T cell receptor beta chains from one sample sequenced in a study of OX40 agonist ivuxolimab in advanced cancers. The table came from immunoSEQ multiplex PCR; TCRdb's copy has only in-frame clones and leaves some out. The data contain 53,000 or so clones, more than 75% of them singletons. The sequencing used CD4+ or CD8+ T cells sorted from blood, collected in a trial of the OX40 agonist ivuxolimab. Source of these receptors: an adult with an advanced solid tumor such as melanoma, head and neck, liver or kidney cancer.

The rearrangement links TRBV27 to TRBJ2-7, with 7 positions matching TRBD1. Germline V gene sequence: CDR1 MNHEY, CDR2 SMNVEV (reference sequence). The ends lost 5 bases at V and 2 bases at J; junction bases unmatched: 6. This CDR3 spans 14 amino acids. For the CDR3, the DNA is TGTGCCAGCAGTCACACCGACAGGGCCTACGAGCAGTACTTC. As protein: CASSHTDRAYEQYF.

V and J are TRBV7-9 and TRBJ2-3, with 9 bases matching TRBD2. The CDR3 covers 17 residues. Germline V gene sequence: CDR1 SEHNR, CDR2 FQNEAQ (reference sequence). Trimming removed 1 base from V and 4 bases from J; junction bases left unmatched: 9. The CDR3 bases are TGTGCCAGCAGCTTAGGGTCCGGGACTAGCCGGCCAGATACGCAGTATTTT. This gives the protein CASSLGSGTSRPDTQYF.

This sequence joins TRBV7-9 and TRBJ2-1, with 8 nucleotides matching TRBD2. Germline V gene sequence: CDR1 SEHNR, CDR2 FQNEAQ (reference sequence). This CDR3 region has 15 residues. V trimming: 8 bases; J trimming: 3 bases; junction bases outside the gene matches: 9. The CDR3 sequence is CASGQGLGFYNEQFF. The DNA for the CDR3 is TGTGCCAGCGGTCAGGGACTAGGCTTCTACAATGAGCAGTTCTTC.

This chain uses TRBV7-6 with TRBJ2-7; TRBD1 agrees at 9 bases. Per the germline V gene, CDR1 is SGHVS and CDR2 is FNYEAQ. The V gene end was trimmed by 1 base and the J gene end by 3 bases; junction bases not matched to a gene: 4. There are 15 residues in the CDR3. The CDR3 spells CASSLEDRGSYEQYF. For the CDR3, the DNA is TGTGCCAGCAGCTTAGAAGACAGGGGGAGCTACGAGCAGTACTTC.

The rearrangement uses TRBV4-1 and TRBJ2-3, with D unclear. V was trimmed by 0 bases and J by 0 bases, leaving 4 bases between them. The germline CDR1 and CDR2 sequences are MGHRA and YSYEKL. CDR3 size: 14 residues. The CDR3 DNA is TGCGCCAGCAGCCAAGATTACAGCACAGATACGCAGTATTTT. Its protein product is CASSQDYSTDTQYF.

The chain employs TRBV10-1 and TRBJ2-2; D is unclear. Deletions cut 0 bases from V and 0 bases from J, with 8 bases between. CDR3 length equals 16 residues. Germline V gene lookup returns CDR1 WNHNN and CDR2 SYGVQD (reference sequence). The CDR3 region is CASSESRMSNTGELFF. The CDR3 bases are TGCGCCAGCAGTGAGTCGCGGATGTCGAACACCGGGGAGCTGTTTTTT.

J is TRBJ2-7 and V is TRBV7-9; 7 nucleotides align to TRBD2. CDR3 size: 14 residues. CDR1 SEHNR and CDR2 FQNEAQ come from the germline V gene (reference sequence). J was trimmed by 0 bases and V by 4 bases; bases with no gene match: 3. The CDR3 reads CASSSLADSYEQYF. The CDR3 DNA follows: TGTGCCAGCAGCTCCCTAGCGGACTCCTACGAGCAGTACTTC.

The chain links TRBV21-1 to TRBJ2-3; TRBD1 is taken as the D call from the table, unchecked against the DNA. TRBV21-1 is an annotated pseudogene. This CDR3 has 20 amino acids. In DNA form, the CDR3 reads TGTGCCAGCAGCAAGAAAGGTCTGGGCCCGCCACCACACAGCACAGATACGCAGTATTTT. Protein product: CASSKKGLGPPPHSTDTQYF.

This clone was counted a single time. The chain has TRBV27 and TRBJ2-5; D is unclear. Germline values: CDR1 MNHEY, CDR2 SMNVEV (reference sequence). With 6 bases removed from V and 4 bases from J, the gap between germline ends came to 15 bases. This CDR3 has 14 amino acids. CDR3 amino acids: CASSASGVVETQYF. The CDR3 region has the DNA TGTGCCAGCAGCGCCTCTGGGGTAGTAGAGACCCAGTACTTC.

As DNA, the CDR3 is TGTGCCAGCAGTTACTCCCGACAGGGGAGGAACGAGCAGTACTTC. It encodes CASSYSRQGRNEQYF. The rearrangement uses TRBV6-5 and TRBJ2-7, with 8 bases identical to TRBD1. The CDR3 contains 15 residues. After removal of 0 bases from V and 5 bases from J, the junction contained 6 bases not matched to a gene. Germline V CDR1 and CDR2: MNHEY, SVGAGI.

The chain is built from TRBV12-2 and TRBJ1-1; the table's D call of TRBD1 was not tested on the DNA. TRBV12-2 is annotated as a pseudogene. This CDR3 region has 17 residues. The CDR3 is CASRLALFEGARTEAFF. The CDR3 nucleotides are TGTGCAAGTCGCTTAGCGTTGTTCGAGGGGGCGAGGACTGAAGCTTTCTTT.

The chain carries TRBV10-2 and TRBJ2-2, with a possible D match to TRBD2 (6 bases). The CDR3 consists of 16 residues. V lost 6 bases to trimming and J lost 1 base, with 15 bases between them. The germline CDR1 and CDR2 sequences are WSHSY and SAAADI. In nucleotides, the CDR3 is TGCGCCAGCAGGGGGCTGACTAGTCTGAACACCGGGGAGCTGTTTTTT. Protein: CASRGLTSLNTGELFF.

This chain links TRBV13 with TRBJ1-1; D not resolved. Deletions cut 5 bases from V and 1 base from J, with 2 bases between. CDR1 is PRHDT, CDR2 FYEKMQ, per germline (reference sequence). CDR3 length: 11 residues. CDR3 residues: CASSENTEAFF. DNA for the CDR3: TGTGCCAGCAGCGAGAACACTGAAGCTTTCTTT.

In this sample, this clone turned up once. V is TRBV5-1 and J is TRBJ2-5; 11 bases line up with TRBD2. The CDR3 contains 15 residues. With V trimmed by 3 bases and J by 9 bases, 10 bases remained unmatched. Germline values: CDR1 SGHRS, CDR2 YFSETQ. DNA for the CDR3: TGCGCCAGCAGCTCCTGGACTAGCGGGCCCGGAGCCCAGTACTTC. Its translation: CASSSWTSGPGAQYF.

This clone occurred a few times. The gene calls are TRBV7-2 and TRBJ2-1; possible D gene TRBD2, 7 bases. V was trimmed by 4 bases and J by 7 bases, leaving 20 bases between them. The germline CDR1 and CDR2 sequences are SGHTA and FQGNSA. This CDR3 is 16 amino acids long. CDR3 in amino acids: CASSSDDRRGGNEQFF. As DNA, the CDR3 is TGTGCCAGCAGCTCCGACGACAGGAGGGGGGGGAATGAGCAGTTCTTC.

The chain links TRBV6-5 to TRBJ2-5; D gene uncertain. Trimming left V 6 bases short and J 5 bases short, with 13 bases between. CDR1 is MNHEY and CDR2 is SVGAGI in the germline V gene. The CDR3 sequence is 13 residues long. DNA of the CDR3: TGTGCCAGCAGATTCGGAACCCTGGAGACCCAGTACTTC. Translated, it gives CASRFGTLETQYF.

The chain joins TRBV18 to TRBJ2-1, with 9 bases aligning to TRBD1. Germline V CDR1 and CDR2: KGHSH, LQKENI. The CDR3 extends over 17 amino acids. The junction had 13 bases not matched to a gene; V was cut back by 3 bases and J by 7 bases. CDR3 in amino acids: CASSPRIYAGQGNEQFF. The CDR3 coding sequence is TGTGCCAGCTCACCTCGGATCTACGCGGGACAGGGAAATGAGCAGTTCTTC.

V and J are TRBV6-5 and TRBJ2-1; TRBD2 aligns across 7 bases. The V segment lost 4 bases and the J segment 10 bases; nucleotides outside the gene matches: 16. Per germline, CDR1 MNHEY and CDR2 SVGAGI. The CDR3 loop spans 16 amino acids. The CDR3 is CASSFLTWTGEGEQFF. The CDR3 nucleotides are TGTGCCAGCAGTTTCTTAACCTGGACGGGGGAGGGGGAGCAGTTCTTC.

This sequence joins TRBV19 and TRBJ2-7, with D perhaps being TRBD1 or TRBD2 (6 bases each). CDR1 and CDR2 (germline): LNHDA, SQIVND (reference sequence). V was trimmed by 6 bases and J by 5 bases, leaving 17 bases between them. This CDR3 contains 14 residues. The DNA for the CDR3 is TGTGCCAGTAGCCTCGTGGGGGGCGGGGACGAGCAGTACTTC. Its protein is CASSLVGGGDEQYF.

The chain employs TRBV7-2 and TRBJ1-5, with TRBD1 as a possible D gene (6 bases). The CDR3 sequence is 15 residues long. The V gene lost 4 bases and the J gene lost 9 bases, with 19 bases spanning the gap. The germline V gene has CDR1 SGHTA and CDR2 FQGNSA. The DNA for the CDR3 is TGTGCCAGCAGCTCGAGGGGGGGCAATAGTCGGCCCCAGCATTTT. Translation gives CASSSRGGNSRPQHF.

The chain couples TRBV5-1 to TRBJ2-3; D is perhaps TRBD2 (8 bases). This CDR3 is built from 18 residues. From germline, CDR1 is SGHRS and CDR2 YFSETQ. The V end lost 2 bases, the J end lost 5 bases, and 24 bases lay between the germline ends. CDR3 region: CASSFPPREGAQGDTQYF. The CDR3 DNA reads as TGCGCCAGCAGCTTCCCGCCACGGGAGGGGGCACAAGGAGATACGCAGTATTTT.